The clone carrying this T cell receptor beta chain was seen a few times. Its antigen is not known. Trimming took 2 bases from V and 2 from J; bases not matched to a gene: 5. This CDR3 region has 16 residues. Germline-derived CDR1 and CDR2 are SGHVS and FQNEAQ. This record belongs to a study of T cells in Graves' hyperthyroidism and ophthalmopathy. Study conclusions and caveats: The model identified upcoming ophthalmopathy a median approximately six months ahead of onset.

Regions amplified from RNA transcripts were the TCR beta CDR3 regions. A set of HTBI primers served as the primers for a first-round RT-PCR of the TCR CDR3. TCRdb re-analysed the multiplex PCR reads in MiXCR, keeping a single row per CDR3 protein. The repertoire consists of roughly 420,000 distinct CDR3 sequences, with around 13% occurring once and the leading ten covering approximately 5.8%. This chain connects TRBV7-8 to TRBJ2-3; 9 bases match TRBD1. The sequenced sample was blood. The TCR comes from a woman aged 18-29 years with Graves' hyperthyroidism. CDR3 bases: TGTGCCAGCAGCTTAACGACAGGGGGTAACACAGATACGCAGTATTTT. This encodes CASSLTTGGNTDTQYF.